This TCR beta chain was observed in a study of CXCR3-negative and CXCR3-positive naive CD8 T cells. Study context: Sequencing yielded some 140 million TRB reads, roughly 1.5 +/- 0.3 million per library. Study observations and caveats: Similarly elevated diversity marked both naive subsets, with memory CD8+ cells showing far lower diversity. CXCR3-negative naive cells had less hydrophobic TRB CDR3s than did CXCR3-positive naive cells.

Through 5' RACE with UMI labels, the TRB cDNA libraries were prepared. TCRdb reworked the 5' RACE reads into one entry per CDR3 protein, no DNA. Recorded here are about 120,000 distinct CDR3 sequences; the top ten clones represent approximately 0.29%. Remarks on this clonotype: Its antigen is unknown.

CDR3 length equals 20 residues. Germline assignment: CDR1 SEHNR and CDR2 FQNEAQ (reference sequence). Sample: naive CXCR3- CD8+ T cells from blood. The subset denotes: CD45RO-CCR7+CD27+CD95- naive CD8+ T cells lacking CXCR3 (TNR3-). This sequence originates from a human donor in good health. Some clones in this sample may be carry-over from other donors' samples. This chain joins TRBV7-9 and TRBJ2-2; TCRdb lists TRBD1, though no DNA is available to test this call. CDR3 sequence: CASSPAGRNPRRSNTGELFF.